This is a list of T cell receptor beta chains from one sample in a study of T cells in Graves' hyperthyroidism and ophthalmopathy. From the multiplex PCR reads, TCRdb called clonotypes with MiXCR, one entry per CDR3 protein. This table has under 650,000 distinct CDR3 sequences, about 17% appearing once. The sample was blood. The receptors shown here come from a woman aged 25-40 years with Graves' hyperthyroidism. Each CDR3 is given with its conserved first and last residue. D genes are given only for firm matches. Where a row states a size, it is once, few, many or the class of an expanded clone; other rows omit it.

d_gene: -; j_gene: TRBJ1-5; v_gene: TRBV11-2; abundance: many; CDR3aa: CASSSTGFSPQHF; CDR3nt: TGTGCCAGCAGCTCGACCGGTTTTTCGCCCCAGCATTTT
d_gene: -; j_gene: TRBJ1-1; v_gene: TRBV29-1; abundance: few; CDR3aa: CSVDQVNTEAFF; CDR3nt: TGCAGCGTTGACCAAGTTAACACTGAAGCTTTCTTT
d_gene: -; j_gene: TRBJ2-1; v_gene: TRBV6-1; abundance: few; CDR3aa: CASKEGLAQSYNEQFF; CDR3nt: TGTGCCAGCAAGGAGGGTCTAGCGCAGTCCTACAATGAGCAGTTCTTC
d_gene: TRBD1; j_gene: TRBJ2-1; v_gene: TRBV9; abundance: -; CDR3aa: CASSVVTGGSKQFF; CDR3nt: TGTGCCAGCAGCGTAGTAACAGGGGGCAGTAAGCAGTTCTTC
d_gene: TRBD2; j_gene: TRBJ2-7; v_gene: TRBV28; abundance: many; CDR3aa: CASSSPGTSGLYEQYF; CDR3nt: TGTGCCAGCAGTTCCCCCGGGACTAGCGGGCTCTACGAGCAGTACTTC
d_gene: TRBD2; j_gene: TRBJ2-1; v_gene: TRBV30; abundance: -; CDR3aa: CAWEGTSGRGSGYKEQFF; CDR3nt: TGTGCCTGGGAAGGGACTAGCGGGAGAGGGTCGGGTTACAAGGAGCAGTTCTTC
d_gene: TRBD2; j_gene: TRBJ2-5; v_gene: TRBV11-2; abundance: many; CDR3aa: CASSLGSSGPGETQYF; CDR3nt: TGTGCCAGCAGCTTAGGATCTAGCGGACCAGGAGAGACCCAGTACTTC
d_gene: -; j_gene: TRBJ1-1; v_gene: TRBV29-1; abundance: many; CDR3aa: CSVEDQQPLEAFF; CDR3nt: TGCAGCGTTGAAGACCAACAGCCACTTGAAGCTTTCTTT
d_gene: -; j_gene: TRBJ1-2; v_gene: TRBV11-3; abundance: many; CDR3aa: CASSPRQYSNYGYTF; CDR3nt: TGTGCCAGCAGCCCCCGACAGTACTCTAACTATGGCTACACCTTC
d_gene: TRBD2; j_gene: TRBJ2-3; v_gene: TRBV30; abundance: many; CDR3aa: CAWSVSGSLNTQYF; CDR3nt: TGTGCCTGGAGTGTTAGCGGGAGCCTAAATACGCAGTATTTT
d_gene: TRBD1; j_gene: TRBJ2-5; v_gene: TRBV20-1; abundance: -; CDR3aa: CSARGPGTGGLETQYF; CDR3nt: TGCAGTGCTAGGGGACCCGGGACAGGGGGCCTAGAGACCCAGTACTTC
d_gene: -; j_gene: TRBJ2-1; v_gene: TRBV4-3; abundance: -; CDR3aa: CASSQDWGVDEQFF; CDR3nt: TGCGCCAGCAGCCAAGATTGGGGGGTAGATGAGCAGTTCTTC
d_gene: -; j_gene: TRBJ2-7; v_gene: TRBV30; abundance: few; CDR3aa: CAWNDRPSYEQYF; CDR3nt: TGTGCCTGGAATGATCGACCCTCCTACGAGCAGTACTTC
d_gene: TRBD1; j_gene: TRBJ2-5; v_gene: TRBV13; abundance: -; CDR3aa: CASSLGQGAMEETQYF; CDR3nt: TGTGCCAGCAGCTTAGGACAGGGGGCGATGGAAGAGACCCAGTACTTC
d_gene: -; j_gene: TRBJ1-1; v_gene: TRBV28; abundance: many; CDR3aa: CASTEPYFAEAFF; CDR3nt: TGTGCCAGCACCGAACCTTATTTCGCTGAAGCTTTCTTT
d_gene: -; j_gene: TRBJ2-1; v_gene: TRBV9; abundance: -; CDR3aa: CASSDGTPPEQFF; CDR3nt: TGTGCCAGCAGCGATGGGACCCCTCCTGAGCAGTTCTTC
d_gene: -; j_gene: TRBJ2-5; v_gene: TRBV11-3; abundance: many; CDR3aa: CASSLDRQEGTQYF; CDR3nt: TGTGCCAGCAGCTTAGATCGACAGGAGGGGACCCAGTACTTC
d_gene: -; j_gene: TRBJ2-7; v_gene: TRBV6-2/TRBV6-3; abundance: -; CDR3aa: CVSSYSRASWGAPYEQYF; CDR3nt: TGTGTCAGCAGTTACTCAAGGGCCTCTTGGGGGGCCCCCTACGAGCAGTACTTC
d_gene: -; j_gene: TRBJ1-5; v_gene: TRBV18; abundance: -; CDR3aa: CASSPGVEQPQHF; CDR3nt: TGTGCCAGCTCACCAGGGGTCGAGCAGCCCCAGCATTTT
d_gene: -; j_gene: TRBJ1-1; v_gene: TRBV12-3/TRBV12-4; abundance: -; CDR3aa: CASSFSSGYTEAFF; CDR3nt: TGTGCCAGCAGTTTCAGTTCAGGGTACACTGAAGCTTTCTTT
d_gene: -; j_gene: TRBJ2-3; v_gene: TRBV28; abundance: many; CDR3aa: CASSPEQYRTDTQYF; CDR3nt: TGTGCCAGCAGCCCAGAACAGTACCGGACAGATACGCAGTATTTT
d_gene: -; j_gene: TRBJ2-5; v_gene: TRBV19; abundance: -; CDR3aa: CASSKQANGETQYF; CDR3nt: TGTGCCAGTAGCAAACAGGCGAATGGAGAGACCCAGTACTTC